These 31 T cell receptor beta chains came from one sample sequenced in a study of Ad26.COV2.S vaccination and SARS-CoV-2 variants. This table comes from immunoSEQ multiplex PCR, and its TCRdb copy is limited to in-frame clones, with some not included. The sample lists about 180,000 clones; 70% to 90% were seen once. The sequencing here drew on peripheral blood, taken after recovery from COVID-19. The receptors stem from a human donor who had recovered from COVID-19.

The rearrangement uses TRBV12-3 or TRBV12-4 and TRBJ2-2; D uncertain. The CDR3 spans 13 residues. V was cut by 7 bases and J by 1 base, with 7 bases left in between. The CDR3 reads CASTRQNTGELFF. The CDR3 DNA follows: TGTGCCAGCACTAGACAGAACACCGGGGAGCTGTTTTTT.

V gene TRBV27 combines with J gene TRBJ2-7; TRBD2 matches 8 bases. The CDR3 is 15 amino acids. The germline V gene has CDR1 MNHEY and CDR2 SMNVEV (reference sequence). J gave up 2 bases and V 6 bases, and 9 bases lay outside the gene matches. CDR3 amino acids: CASSGASGPPYEQYF. CDR3 in DNA: TGTGCCAGCAGCGGCGCTAGCGGGCCTCCCTACGAGCAGTACTTC.

Only a few counts were recorded for this clone. The chain links TRBV9 to TRBJ2-1; 10 bases are shared with TRBD2. This CDR3 spans 16 amino acids. Germline V CDR1 and CDR2: SGDLS, YYNGEE. Unmatched junction bases numbered 15, after V lost 3 bases and J lost 12 bases. This CDR3 reads CASSAQAGGLTMTQFF. The CDR3 bases are TGTGCCAGCAGCGCCCAAGCGGGAGGGCTTACAATGACGCAGTTCTTC.

This chain uses TRBV30 with TRBJ1-1; no definite D call. The V and J ends lost 1 base and 0 bases respectively, with 6 bases between them. CDR1 and CDR2 (germline): GTSNPN, SVGIG (reference sequence). CDR3 size: 13 residues. The CDR3, as DNA: TGTGCCTGGAGTGGCAGCTTGAACACTGAAGCTTTCTTT. Encoded protein: CAWSGSLNTEAFF.

The rearrangement joins TRBV19 to TRBJ1-1; D might be TRBD1 (5 bases). Germline V gene data show CDR1 as LNHDA and CDR2 as SQIVND (reference sequence). CDR3 length equals 13 residues. The V end lost 7 bases, the J end lost 6 bases, and 15 bases lay between the germline ends. The CDR3: CASTYQGAAEAFF. CDR3 DNA: TGTGCCAGTACCTATCAGGGAGCGGCTGAAGCTTTCTTT.

The rearrangement uses TRBV3-1 (or the pseudogene TRBV3-2) and TRBJ2-5; unclear D gene. CDR3 length equals 13 residues. V was shortened by 4 bases and J by 2 bases, with 8 bases between the two germline ends. Germline V gene lookup returns CDR1 LGHDT and CDR2 YNNKEL (reference sequence). The CDR3 bases are TGTGCCAGCAGCCCTTCTAGACAAGAGACCCAGTACTTC. Translation: CASSPSRQETQYF.

The rearrangement joins TRBV5-4 to TRBJ2-1; 8 nucleotides line up with TRBD2. Germline CDR1 SGHNT, CDR2 YYREEE (reference sequence). CDR3 length: 16 amino acids. The V segment lost 5 bases and the J segment 4 bases; nucleotides outside the gene matches: 11. CDR3 nucleotides: TGTGCCAGCAGTATAAGCGGGGGTCGCTCTTACAATGAGCAGTTCTTC. Translation gives CASSISGGRSYNEQFF.

This chain joins TRBV5-1 and TRBJ1-1, with D uncertain. The CDR3 loop spans 13 amino acids. Trimming removed 0 bases at V and 0 bases at J, with 3 bases between. Germline V lookup: CDR1 SGHRS, CDR2 YFSETQ. CDR3 bases: TGCGCCAGCAGCTTGGAACTGAACACTGAAGCTTTCTTT. It translates to CASSLELNTEAFF.

The V gene is TRBV9, the J gene TRBJ1-2; 9 bases match TRBD1. The ends lost 3 bases at V and 6 bases at J; junction bases unmatched: 6. Germline V gene data show CDR1 as SGDLS and CDR2 as YYNGEE. The CDR3 is 14 amino acids. CDR3 region: CASSEAQGANGYTF. Written as DNA, the CDR3 is TGTGCCAGCAGCGAGGCACAGGGGGCTAATGGCTACACCTTC.

The rearrangement joins TRBV18 to TRBJ1-2, with TRBD1 matching over 8 bases. With V trimmed by 1 base and J by 0 bases, 7 bases remained unmatched. This CDR3 has 17 amino acids. CDR1 is KGHSH, CDR2 LQKENI, per germline. This chain's CDR3 is CASSPQSTGVTNYGYTF. The CDR3 nucleotides read TGTGCCAGCTCACCACAGTCGACAGGGGTAACTAACTATGGCTACACCTTC.

The V gene is TRBV5-4, the J gene TRBJ1-1; possibly TRBD1 for D (5 bases). Trimming stripped 1 base from V and 5 bases from J, with 15 bases between. CDR3 size: 15 residues. The germline V gene has CDR1 SGHNT and CDR2 YYREEE (reference sequence). The CDR3 region is CASSLSGGVGTEAFF. CDR3 sequence (DNA): TGTGCCAGCAGCTTGAGCGGGGGGGTTGGGACTGAAGCTTTCTTT.

This chain uses TRBV5-1 with TRBJ2-7, with D unresolved. Germline V gives CDR1 SGHRS, CDR2 YFSETQ. Deletions cut 0 bases from V and 0 bases from J, with 4 bases between. The CDR3 covers 13 residues. In DNA, the CDR3 is TGCGCCAGCAGCTTGGTGGCCTCCTACGAGCAGTACTTC. Amino acid sequence: CASSLVASYEQYF.

The chain is built from TRBV5-1 and TRBJ2-5; 7 nucleotides line up with TRBD2. The CDR3 spans 13 residues. Germline V CDR1 and CDR2: SGHRS, YFSETQ. The J segment lost 2 bases and the V segment lost 5 bases, leaving 3 bases of the junction unmatched. The CDR3 sequence: CASRGGIQETQYF. Written as DNA, the CDR3 is TGCGCCAGCAGGGGGGGGATTCAAGAGACCCAGTACTTC. The variable domain in full, completed from reference TRBV5-1 and TRBJ2-5, reads KAGVTQTPRYLIKTRGQQVTLSCSPISGHRSVSWYQQTPGQGLQFLFEYFSETQRNKGNFPGRFSGRQFSNSRSEMNVSTLELGDSALYLCASRGGIQETQYFGPGTRLLVL.

The chain recombines TRBV10-1 with TRBJ2-4, with TRBD2 as a possible D gene (6 bases). The length of the CDR3 is 18 residues. Trimming pared 0 bases from V and 1 base from J, leaving 16 bases between. CDR1 WNHNN and CDR2 SYGVQD come from the germline V gene (reference sequence). The CDR3 loop reads CASSESIGEVGAKNIQYF. The CDR3 nucleotides read TGCGCCAGCAGTGAGTCGATCGGGGAGGTGGGTGCCAAAAACATTCAGTACTTC.

The chain joins TRBV19 to TRBJ1-2, with D unresolved. The ends were cut back, 1 base at V and 7 bases at J, with 10 bases in the middle. Germline V lookup: CDR1 LNHDA, CDR2 SQIVND (reference sequence). The CDR3 loop spans 13 amino acids. The CDR3 here is CASSIGQALGYTF. In DNA form, the CDR3 reads TGTGCCAGTAGTATAGGGCAGGCTCTTGGCTACACCTTC. Combining the CDR3 with reference TRBV19 and TRBJ1-2 gives the whole variable domain DGGITQSPKYLFRKEGQNVTLSCEQNLNHDAMYWYRQDPGQGLRLIYYSQIVNDFQKGDIAEGYSVSREKKESFPLTVTSAQKNPTAFYLCASSIGQALGYTFGSGTRLTVV.

This chain uses TRBV9 with TRBJ1-1; 9 bases fit TRBD1. Germline CDR1 and CDR2: SGDLS and YYNGEE. There are 14 residues in the CDR3. V dropped 3 bases and J dropped 6; count of bases not matched to a gene: 6. The CDR3 reads CASSARTGEPEAFF. In DNA form, the CDR3 reads TGTGCCAGCAGCGCGCGGACAGGGGAACCTGAAGCTTTCTTT.

This clone was recorded a few times. V is TRBV18 and J is TRBJ2-4; maybe TRBD1 (5 bases). Between the trimmed V and J ends, which lost 3 bases and 0 bases, there was a span of 9 bases. CDR1 is KGHSH, CDR2 LQKENI, per germline. The CDR3 extends over 15 amino acids. DNA of the CDR3: TGTGCCAGCTCACCCCAGACAGTAGCCAAAAACATTCAGTACTTC. Its protein is CASSPQTVAKNIQYF.

J is TRBJ2-5 and V is TRBV6-6, with TRBD1 as a possible D gene (6 bases). This CDR3 is 14 amino acids long. From germline, CDR1 is MNHNY and CDR2 SVGAGI (reference sequence). V was cut by 4 bases and J by 2 bases, with 11 bases left in between. The CDR3 DNA is TGTGCCAGCAGTTCCGGACAGTATCAAGAGACCCAGTACTTC. Residues: CASSSGQYQETQYF.

V gene TRBV27 combines with J gene TRBJ2-1; D may be TRBD2 (5 bases). CDR1 is MNHEY, CDR2 SMNVEV, per germline (reference sequence). The CDR3 length is 13 residues. Deletions cut 0 bases from V and 6 bases from J, with 6 bases between. The CDR3 DNA reads as TGTGCCAGCAGTTTATCGGGAGTCAATGAGCAGTTCTTC. It specifies CASSLSGVNEQFF.

This clone has just a few counts. V usage is TRBV11-2 and J usage is TRBJ2-7; 11 bases are shared with TRBD1. V lost 5 bases and J lost 3; bases outside the gene matches: 9. Germline V gene sequence: CDR1 SGHAT, CDR2 FQNNGV. CDR3 length equals 16 residues. The CDR3 DNA reads TGTGCCAGCAGCCCCCAGGGGGGGACAGGGGGCTACGAGCAGTACTTC. Its translation is CASSPQGGTGGYEQYF.

The chain has TRBV15 and TRBJ2-5, with D perhaps assigned TRBD1 or TRBD2 (6 bases each). V lost 3 bases, J lost 4 bases, and 21 bases lay in between. Per the germline V gene, CDR1 is LNHNV and CDR2 is YYDKDF (reference sequence). This CDR3 region has 17 residues. DNA of the CDR3: TGTGCCACCAGCAGTCGCCCCTTCGGAGGGGGGCCAGAGACCCAGTACTTC. This translates into CATSSRPFGGGPETQYF. The full variable domain, completed using reference TRBV15 and TRBJ2-5, is DAMVIQNPRYQVTQFGKPVTLSCSQTLNHNVMYWYQQKSSQAPKLLFHYYDKDFNNEADTPDNFQSRRPNTSFCFLDIRSPGLGDTAMYLCATSSRPFGGGPETQYFGPGTRLLVL.

The V and J genes are TRBV15 and TRBJ1-4; D perhaps matches TRBD1 (6 bases). Germline CDR1 is LNHNV and CDR2 is YYDKDF (reference sequence). Trimming left V 2 bases short and J 13 bases short, with 17 bases between. This CDR3 contains 14 residues. The CDR3 sequence: CATSRWTESSGLFF. CDR3 bases: TGTGCCACCAGCAGATGGACAGAATCCTCGGGACTGTTTTTT.

V is TRBV5-1 and J is TRBJ2-1; the D gene is possibly TRBD1 (5 bases). CDR1 SGHRS and CDR2 YFSETQ come from the germline V gene. This CDR3 has 14 residues. The V gene lost 2 bases and the J gene lost 4 bases, with 10 bases spanning the gap. The CDR3 DNA reads as TGCGCCAGCAGCTTAGCAGGGTCGTACAATGAGCAGTTCTTC. It encodes CASSLAGSYNEQFF.

This clone occurred once. The CDR3 sequence: CASSIDREGYQPQHF. CDR3 nucleotide sequence: TGTGCCAGTAGTATCGACAGGGAAGGATATCAGCCCCAGCATTTT. V and J are TRBV19 and TRBJ1-5, with 7 bases lining up with TRBD1. V gave up 3 bases and J gave up 5 bases; unmatched junction bases: 7. This CDR3 spans 15 amino acids. Germline CDR1 reads LNHDA; CDR2 reads SQIVND (reference sequence). The full variable domain, its missing parts supplied by reference TRBV19 and TRBJ1-5, is DGGITQSPKYLFRKEGQNVTLSCEQNLNHDAMYWYRQDPGQGLRLIYYSQIVNDFQKGDIAEGYSVSREKKESFPLTVTSAQKNPTAFYLCASSIDREGYQPQHFGDGTRLSIL.

The chain is built from TRBV11-1 and TRBJ2-2, with a possible D match to TRBD2 (5 bases). V lost 5 bases to trimming and J lost 6 bases, with 13 bases between them. This CDR3 is built from 14 residues. CDR1 and CDR2 (germline): SGHAT, FQDESV (reference sequence). The CDR3 loop reads CASSLRSGSGELFF. The DNA for the CDR3 is TGTGCCAGCAGCCTACGGTCGGGGTCCGGGGAGCTGTTTTTT.

The CDR3 sequence is CASREGGNSNQPQHF. The DNA for the CDR3 is TGCGCCAGCCGAGAGGGGGGGAACAGCAATCAGCCCCAGCATTTT. The chain has TRBV4-1 and TRBJ1-5; weak D call: TRBD1 (6 bases). Germline loops: CDR1 MGHRA, CDR2 YSYEKL. The V and J ends lost 8 bases and 1 base respectively, with 15 bases between them. This CDR3 is 15 amino acids long.

The CDR3 region has the DNA TGTGCCAGCAGCCCGAGAGCGGGGCTCACAGATACGCAGTATTTT. It codes for CASSPRAGLTDTQYF. V usage is TRBV7-9 and J usage is TRBJ2-3, with 7 bases identical to TRBD2. The CDR3 consists of 15 residues. Germline CDR1 and CDR2: SEHNR and FQNEAQ (reference sequence). The ends lost 5 bases at V and 2 bases at J; junction bases unmatched: 7. The entire variable domain, with the rest obtained from reference TRBV7-9 and TRBJ2-3, is as follows: DTGVSQNPRHKITKRGQNVTFRCDPISEHNRLYWYRQTLGQGPEFLTYFQNEAQLEKSRLLSDRFSAERPKGSFSTLEIQRTEQGDSAMYLCASSPRAGLTDTQYFGPGTRLTVL.

J is TRBJ1-1 and V is TRBV29-1; 9 nucleotides line up with TRBD1. V was clipped by 6 bases and J by 1 base; unmatched bases: 12. Per the germline V gene, CDR1 is SQVTM and CDR2 is ANQGSEA. CDR3 length equals 16 residues. DNA of the CDR3: TGCAGCGTCTACACAGGGGGCGGCCTATGGAACACTGAAGCTTTCTTT. It is translated as CSVYTGGGLWNTEAFF.

The genes are TRBV2 and TRBJ2-7; TRBD1 is a possible D gene (5 bases). V gave up 5 bases and J gave up 4 bases, with 6 bases separating them. The CDR3 loop spans 11 amino acids. Germline V lookup: CDR1 SNHLY, CDR2 FYNNEI. For the CDR3, the DNA is TGTGCCAGCAGTTCAGGGTACGAGCAGTACTTC. Its translation is CASSSGYEQYF.

This chain uses TRBV19 with TRBJ2-1; no reliable D call. This CDR3 has 15 amino acids. Trimming removed 3 bases at V and 1 base at J, with 10 bases between. The germline V gene encodes CDR1 LNHDA and CDR2 SQIVND (reference sequence). The CDR3 DNA reads TGTGCCAGTAGTATTTGGGGTGGTTCCTACAATGAGCAGTTCTTC. Protein: CASSIWGGSYNEQFF. Combining the CDR3 with reference TRBV19 and TRBJ2-1 gives the whole variable domain DGGITQSPKYLFRKEGQNVTLSCEQNLNHDAMYWYRQDPGQGLRLIYYSQIVNDFQKGDIAEGYSVSREKKESFPLTVTSAQKNPTAFYLCASSIWGGSYNEQFFGPGTRLTVL.

The J gene is TRBJ2-3, the V gene TRBV11-2, with TRBD2 identical over 8 bases. This CDR3 contains 16 residues. Germline loops: CDR1 SGHAT, CDR2 FQNNGV. After removal of 3 bases from V and 2 bases from J, the junction contained 7 bases not matched to a gene. The CDR3 spells CASSFLRGGDTDTQYF. The CDR3 coding sequence is TGTGCCAGCAGCTTTCTTCGGGGGGGCGACACAGATACGCAGTATTTT.